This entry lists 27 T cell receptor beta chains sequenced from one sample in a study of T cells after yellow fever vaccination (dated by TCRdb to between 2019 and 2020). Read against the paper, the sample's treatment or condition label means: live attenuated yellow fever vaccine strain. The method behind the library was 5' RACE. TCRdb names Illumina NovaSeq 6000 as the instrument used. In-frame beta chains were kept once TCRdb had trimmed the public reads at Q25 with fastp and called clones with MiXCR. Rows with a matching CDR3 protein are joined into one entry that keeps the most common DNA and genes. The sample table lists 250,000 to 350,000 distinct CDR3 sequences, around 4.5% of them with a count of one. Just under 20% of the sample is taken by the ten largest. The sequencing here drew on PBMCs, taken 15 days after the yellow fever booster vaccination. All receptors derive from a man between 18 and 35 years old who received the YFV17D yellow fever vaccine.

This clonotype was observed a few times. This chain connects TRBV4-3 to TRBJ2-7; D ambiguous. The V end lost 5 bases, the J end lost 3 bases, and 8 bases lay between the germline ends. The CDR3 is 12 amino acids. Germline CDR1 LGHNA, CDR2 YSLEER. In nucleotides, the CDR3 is TGCGCCAGCAGCAAGGAGTACTACGAGCAGTACGTC. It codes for CASSKEYYEQYV.

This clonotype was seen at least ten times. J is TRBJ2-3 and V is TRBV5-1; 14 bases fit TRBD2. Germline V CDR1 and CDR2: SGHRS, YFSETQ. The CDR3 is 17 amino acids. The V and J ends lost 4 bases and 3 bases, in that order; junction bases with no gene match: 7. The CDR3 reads CASSQTSGGAPTDTQYF. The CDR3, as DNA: TGCGCCAGCAGCCAGACTAGCGGGGGGGCCCCTACAGATACGCAGTATTTT.

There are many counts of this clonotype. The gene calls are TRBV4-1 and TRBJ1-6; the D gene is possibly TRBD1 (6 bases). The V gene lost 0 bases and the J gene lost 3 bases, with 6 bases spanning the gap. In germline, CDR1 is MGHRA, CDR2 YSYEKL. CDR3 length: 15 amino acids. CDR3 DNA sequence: TGCGCCAGCAGCCAAGAGGGACACTATAATTCACCCCTCCACTTT. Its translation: CASSQEGHYNSPLHF.

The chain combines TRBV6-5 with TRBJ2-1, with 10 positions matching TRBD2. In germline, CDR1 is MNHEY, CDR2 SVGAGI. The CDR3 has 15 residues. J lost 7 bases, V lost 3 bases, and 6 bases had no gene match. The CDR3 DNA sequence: TGTGCCAGCAGTTATTTTAGCGGGGGGAAAAATGAGCAGTTCTTC. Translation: CASSYFSGGKNEQFF.

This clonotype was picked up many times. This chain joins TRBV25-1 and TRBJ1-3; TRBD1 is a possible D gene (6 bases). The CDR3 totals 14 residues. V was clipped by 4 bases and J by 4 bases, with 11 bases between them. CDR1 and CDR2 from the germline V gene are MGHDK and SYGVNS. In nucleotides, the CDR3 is TGTGCCAGCAGTGTAGGGGGATTCGGAAACACCATATATTTT. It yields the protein CASSVGGFGNTIYF.

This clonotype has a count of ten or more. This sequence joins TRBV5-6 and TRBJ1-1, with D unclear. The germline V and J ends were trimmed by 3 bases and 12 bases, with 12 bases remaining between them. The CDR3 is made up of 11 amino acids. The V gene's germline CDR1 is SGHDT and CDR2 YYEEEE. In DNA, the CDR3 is TGTGCCAGCAGCTCCTATGCGCGCACTTTCTTT. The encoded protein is CASSSYARTFF.

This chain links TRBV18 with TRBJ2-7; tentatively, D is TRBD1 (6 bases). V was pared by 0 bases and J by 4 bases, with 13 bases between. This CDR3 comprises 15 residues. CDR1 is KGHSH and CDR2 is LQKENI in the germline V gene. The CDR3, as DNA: TGTGCCAGCTCACCACCACAGGGCCCACCGTACGAGCAGTACTTC. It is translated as CASSPPQGPPYEQYF.

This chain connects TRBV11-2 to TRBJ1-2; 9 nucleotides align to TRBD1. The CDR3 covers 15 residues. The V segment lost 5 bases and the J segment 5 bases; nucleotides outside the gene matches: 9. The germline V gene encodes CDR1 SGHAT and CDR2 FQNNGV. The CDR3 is CASSLTGGAGYGYTF. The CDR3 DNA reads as TGTGCCAGCAGCCTAACAGGGGGCGCGGGGTATGGCTACACCTTC.

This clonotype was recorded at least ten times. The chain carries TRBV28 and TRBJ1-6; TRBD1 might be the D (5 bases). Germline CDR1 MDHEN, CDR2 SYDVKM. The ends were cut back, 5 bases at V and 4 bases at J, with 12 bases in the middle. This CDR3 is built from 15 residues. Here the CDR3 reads CASSDAGRYNSPLHF. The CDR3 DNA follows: TGTGCCAGCAGTGATGCGGGACGGTATAATTCACCCCTCCACTTT.

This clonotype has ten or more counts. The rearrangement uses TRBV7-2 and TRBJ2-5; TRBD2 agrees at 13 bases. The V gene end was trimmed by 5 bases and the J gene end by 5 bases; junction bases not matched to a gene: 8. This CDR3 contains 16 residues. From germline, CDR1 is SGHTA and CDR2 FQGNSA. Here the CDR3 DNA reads TGTGCCAGCAGCCGAAGTGAGGGACTAGCGGGGGAGACCCAGTACTTC. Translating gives CASSRSEGLAGETQYF.

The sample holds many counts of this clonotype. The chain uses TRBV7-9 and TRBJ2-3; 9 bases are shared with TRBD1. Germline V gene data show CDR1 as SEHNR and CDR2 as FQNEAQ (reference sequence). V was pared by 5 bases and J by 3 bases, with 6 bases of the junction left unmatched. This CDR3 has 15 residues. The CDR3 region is CASSPGTGRTDTQYF. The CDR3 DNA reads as TGTGCCAGCAGCCCCGGGACAGGGAGAACAGATACGCAGTATTTT.

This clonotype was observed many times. The CDR3 spells CASRSLRGSTGELFF. The CDR3 DNA sequence: TGTGCCAGCAGGAGCCTCAGGGGGAGCACCGGGGAGCTGTTTTTT. The chain is built from TRBV28 and TRBJ2-2; the match to TRBD1 covers 7 bases. This CDR3 region has 15 residues. Germline CDR1 and CDR2: MDHEN and SYDVKM. V lost 6 bases and J lost 4; bases outside the gene matches: 8.

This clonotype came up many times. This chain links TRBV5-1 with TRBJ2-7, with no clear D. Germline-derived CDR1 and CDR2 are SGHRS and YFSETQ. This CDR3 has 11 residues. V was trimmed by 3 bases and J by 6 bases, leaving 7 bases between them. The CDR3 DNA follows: TGCGCCAGCAGCTCGACTCGCGAGCAGTACGTC. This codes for CASSSTREQYV.

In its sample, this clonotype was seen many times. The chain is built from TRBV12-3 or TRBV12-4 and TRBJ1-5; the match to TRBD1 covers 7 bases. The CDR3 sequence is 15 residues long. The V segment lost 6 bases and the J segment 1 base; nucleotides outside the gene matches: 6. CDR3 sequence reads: CASRIGTASNQPQHF. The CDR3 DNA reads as TGTGCCAGCAGGATCGGGACAGCCAGCAATCAGCCCCAGCATTTT.

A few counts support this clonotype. CDR3 in amino acids: CASSSPDIQRYGYTF. The CDR3 DNA reads as TGTGCCAGCAGTTCCCCGGACATTCAGAGATATGGCTACACCTTC. The rearrangement joins TRBV6-5 to TRBJ1-2, with a tentative D call TRBD1 (5 bases). Trimming left V 4 bases short and J 5 bases short, with 17 bases between. Germline values: CDR1 MNHEY, CDR2 SVGAGI. CDR3 length: 15 residues.

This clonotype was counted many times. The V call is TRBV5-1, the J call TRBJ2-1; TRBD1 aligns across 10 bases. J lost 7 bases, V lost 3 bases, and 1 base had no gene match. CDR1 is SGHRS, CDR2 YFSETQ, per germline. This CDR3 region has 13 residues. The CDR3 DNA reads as TGCGCCAGCAGCTGGGGACAGGGGAATGAGCAGTTCTTC. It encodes CASSWGQGNEQFF.

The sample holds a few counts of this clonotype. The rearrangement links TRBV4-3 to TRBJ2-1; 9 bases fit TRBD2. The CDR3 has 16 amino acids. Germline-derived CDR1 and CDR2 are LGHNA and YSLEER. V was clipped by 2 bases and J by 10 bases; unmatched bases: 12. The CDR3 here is CASSQSSGAPSREQFF. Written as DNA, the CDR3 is TGCGCCAGCAGCCAATCTAGCGGGGCCCCTTCCAGGGAGCAGTTCTTC.

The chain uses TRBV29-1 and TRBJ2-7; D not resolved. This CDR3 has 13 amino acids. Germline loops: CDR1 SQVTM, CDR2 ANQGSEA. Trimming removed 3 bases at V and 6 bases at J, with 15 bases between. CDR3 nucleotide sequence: TGCAGCGTTGAGACCGTAATAGGCCGCGAGCAGTACTTC. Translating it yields CSVETVIGREQYF.

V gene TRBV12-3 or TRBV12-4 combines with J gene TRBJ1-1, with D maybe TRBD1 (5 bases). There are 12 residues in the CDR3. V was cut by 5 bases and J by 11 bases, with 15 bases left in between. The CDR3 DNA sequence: TGTGCCAGCAGTGTTTGGGGGGGAGGCGCTTTCTTT. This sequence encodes CASSVWGGGAFF.

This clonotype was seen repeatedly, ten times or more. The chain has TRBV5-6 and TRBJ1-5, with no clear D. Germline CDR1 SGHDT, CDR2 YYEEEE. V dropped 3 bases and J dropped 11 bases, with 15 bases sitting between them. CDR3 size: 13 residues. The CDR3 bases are TGTGCCAGCAGCTCGGGCATGGGGTTGGCCCAGCATTTT. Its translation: CASSSGMGLAQHF.

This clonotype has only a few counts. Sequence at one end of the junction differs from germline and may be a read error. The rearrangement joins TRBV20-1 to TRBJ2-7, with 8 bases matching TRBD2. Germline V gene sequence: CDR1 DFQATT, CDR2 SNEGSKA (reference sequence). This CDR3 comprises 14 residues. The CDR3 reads CSARAGGGPYEQYF. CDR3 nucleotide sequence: TGCAGCGCTAGGGCGGGGGGAGGCCCCTACGAGCAGTACTTC.

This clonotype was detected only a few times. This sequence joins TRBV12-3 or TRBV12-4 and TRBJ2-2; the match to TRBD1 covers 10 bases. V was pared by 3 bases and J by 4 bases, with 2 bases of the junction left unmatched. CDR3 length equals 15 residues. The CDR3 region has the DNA TGTGCCAGCAGTTTCGGGGACAGGGGCACCGGGGAGCTGTTTTTT. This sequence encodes CASSFGDRGTGELFF.

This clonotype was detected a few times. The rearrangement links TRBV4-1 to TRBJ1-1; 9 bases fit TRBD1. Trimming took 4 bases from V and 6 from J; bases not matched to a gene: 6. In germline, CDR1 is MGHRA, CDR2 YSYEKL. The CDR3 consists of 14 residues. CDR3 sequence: CASSPLTGGSEAFF. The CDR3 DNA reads TGCGCCAGCAGCCCCTTAACAGGGGGCTCTGAAGCTTTCTTT.

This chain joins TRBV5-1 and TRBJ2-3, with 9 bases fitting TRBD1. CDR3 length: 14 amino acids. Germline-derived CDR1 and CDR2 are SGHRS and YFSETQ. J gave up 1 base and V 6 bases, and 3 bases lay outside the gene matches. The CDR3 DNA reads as TGCGCCAGCACATGGACAGGGGGCACAGATACGCAGTATTTT. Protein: CASTWTGGTDTQYF.

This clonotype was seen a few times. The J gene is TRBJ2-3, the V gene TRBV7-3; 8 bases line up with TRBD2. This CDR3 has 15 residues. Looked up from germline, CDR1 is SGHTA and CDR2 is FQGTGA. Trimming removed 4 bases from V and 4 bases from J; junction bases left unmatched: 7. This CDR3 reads CASSSGLARPDTQYF. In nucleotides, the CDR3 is TGTGCCAGCAGCTCCGGACTAGCTCGGCCAGATACGCAGTATTTT.

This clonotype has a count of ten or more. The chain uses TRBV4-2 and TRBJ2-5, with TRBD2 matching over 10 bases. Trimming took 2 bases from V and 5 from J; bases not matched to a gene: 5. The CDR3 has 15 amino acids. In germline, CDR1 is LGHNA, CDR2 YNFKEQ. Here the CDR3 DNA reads TGTGCCAGCAGCCAAAGCGGGGGGGCCCGCGAGACCCAGTACTTC. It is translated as CASSQSGGARETQYF.

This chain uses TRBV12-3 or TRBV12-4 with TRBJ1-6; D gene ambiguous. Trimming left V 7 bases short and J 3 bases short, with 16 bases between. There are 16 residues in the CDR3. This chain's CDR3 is CASKPIGSYYNSPLHF. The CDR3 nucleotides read TGTGCCAGCAAACCAATAGGAAGCTACTATAATTCACCCCTCCACTTT.